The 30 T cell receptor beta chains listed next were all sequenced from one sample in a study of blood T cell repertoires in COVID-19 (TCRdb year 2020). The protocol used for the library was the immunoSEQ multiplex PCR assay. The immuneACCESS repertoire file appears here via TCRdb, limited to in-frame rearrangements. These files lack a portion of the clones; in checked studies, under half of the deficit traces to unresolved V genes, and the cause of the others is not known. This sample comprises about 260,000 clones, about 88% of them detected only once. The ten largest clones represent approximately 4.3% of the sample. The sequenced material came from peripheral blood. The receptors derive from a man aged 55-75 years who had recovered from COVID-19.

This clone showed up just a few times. The CDR3 region is CAISNGGVSYEQYF. In DNA, the CDR3 is TGTGCCATCAGTAACGGGGGTGTTTCCTACGAGCAGTACTTC. This chain connects TRBV10-3 to TRBJ2-7; D might be TRBD2 (6 bases). The ends were cut back, 5 bases at V and 1 base at J, with 12 bases in the middle. Per the germline V gene, CDR1 is ENHRY and CDR2 is SYGVKD. The CDR3 loop spans 14 amino acids.

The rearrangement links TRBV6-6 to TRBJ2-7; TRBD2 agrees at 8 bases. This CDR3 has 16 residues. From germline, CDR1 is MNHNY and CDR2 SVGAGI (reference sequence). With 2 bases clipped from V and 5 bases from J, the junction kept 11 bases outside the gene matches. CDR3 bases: TGTGCCAGCAGTTACGGTGGACGGGGGGGTGTCGACGAGCAGTACTTC. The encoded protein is CASSYGGRGGVDEQYF.

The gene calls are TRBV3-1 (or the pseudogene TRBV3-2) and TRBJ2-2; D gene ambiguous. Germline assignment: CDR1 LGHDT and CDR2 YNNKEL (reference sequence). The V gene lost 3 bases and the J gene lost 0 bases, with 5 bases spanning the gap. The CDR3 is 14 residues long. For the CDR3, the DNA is TGTGCCAGCAGCCACCTAACGAACACCGGGGAGCTGTTTTTT. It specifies CASSHLTNTGELFF.

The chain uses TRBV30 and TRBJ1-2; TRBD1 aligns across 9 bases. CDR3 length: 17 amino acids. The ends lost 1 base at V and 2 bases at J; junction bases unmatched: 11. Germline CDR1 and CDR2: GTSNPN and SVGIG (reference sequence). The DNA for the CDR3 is TGTGCCTGGAGTGCCGGGACAGGGTGGTTCCTAAACTATGGCTACACCTTC. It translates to CAWSAGTGWFLNYGYTF. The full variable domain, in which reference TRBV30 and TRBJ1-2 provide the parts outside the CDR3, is SQTIHQWPATLVQPVGSPLSLECTVEGTSNPNLYWYRQAAGRGLQLLFYSVGIGQISSEVPQNLSASRPQDRQFILSSKKLLLSDSGFYLCAWSAGTGWFLNYGYTFGSGTRLTVV.

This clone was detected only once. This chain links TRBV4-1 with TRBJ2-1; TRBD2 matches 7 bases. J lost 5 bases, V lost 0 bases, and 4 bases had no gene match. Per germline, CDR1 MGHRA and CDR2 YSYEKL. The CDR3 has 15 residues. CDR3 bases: TGCGCCAGCAGCCAAGAGGGGGGGAGAAACAATGAGCAGTTCTTC. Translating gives CASSQEGGRNNEQFF.

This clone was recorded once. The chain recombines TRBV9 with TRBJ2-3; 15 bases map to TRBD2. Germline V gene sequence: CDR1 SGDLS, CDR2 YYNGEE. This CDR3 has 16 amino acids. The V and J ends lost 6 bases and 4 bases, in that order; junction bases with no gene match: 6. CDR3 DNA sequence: TGTGCCAGCAACAATGGACTAGCGGGGGGGCCAGATACGCAGTATTTT. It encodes CASNNGLAGGPDTQYF.

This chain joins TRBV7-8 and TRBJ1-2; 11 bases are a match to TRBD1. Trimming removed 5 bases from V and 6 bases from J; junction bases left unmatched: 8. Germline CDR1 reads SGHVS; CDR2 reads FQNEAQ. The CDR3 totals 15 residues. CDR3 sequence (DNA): TGTGCCAGCAGCCCAAAGAGGACAGGGGGCGATGGCTACACCTTC. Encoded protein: CASSPKRTGGDGYTF.

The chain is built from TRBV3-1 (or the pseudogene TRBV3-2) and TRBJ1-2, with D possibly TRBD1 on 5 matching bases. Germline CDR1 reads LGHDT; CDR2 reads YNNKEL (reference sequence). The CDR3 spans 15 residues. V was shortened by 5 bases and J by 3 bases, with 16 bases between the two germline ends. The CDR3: CASSSPRGGDYGYTF. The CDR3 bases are TGTGCCAGCAGCTCCCCCCGGGGGGGGGACTATGGCTACACCTTC.

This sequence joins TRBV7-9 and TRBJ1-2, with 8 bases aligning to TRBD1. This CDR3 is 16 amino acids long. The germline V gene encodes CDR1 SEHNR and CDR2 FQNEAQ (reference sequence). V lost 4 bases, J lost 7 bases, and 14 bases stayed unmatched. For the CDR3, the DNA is TGTGCCAGCAGCTCGAGGGATTTAGCAGGGGGCGTTGGCTACACCTTC. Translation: CASSSRDLAGGVGYTF. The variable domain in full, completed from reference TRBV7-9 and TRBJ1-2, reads DTGVSQNPRHKITKRGQNVTFRCDPISEHNRLYWYRQTLGQGPEFLTYFQNEAQLEKSRLLSDRFSAERPKGSFSTLEIQRTEQGDSAMYLCASSSRDLAGGVGYTFGSGTRLTVV.

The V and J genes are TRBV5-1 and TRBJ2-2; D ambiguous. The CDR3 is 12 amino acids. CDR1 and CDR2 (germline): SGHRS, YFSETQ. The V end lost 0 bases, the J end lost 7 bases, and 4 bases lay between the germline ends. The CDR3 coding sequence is TGCGCCAGCAGCTTGGACTTCGGGGAGCTGTTTTTT. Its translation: CASSLDFGELFF.

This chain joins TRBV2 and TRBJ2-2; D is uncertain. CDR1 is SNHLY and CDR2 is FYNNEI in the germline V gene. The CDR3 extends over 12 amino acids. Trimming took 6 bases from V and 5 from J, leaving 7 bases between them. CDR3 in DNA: TGTGCCAGCAGATCGTATACCGGGGAGCTGTTTTTT. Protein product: CASRSYTGELFF.

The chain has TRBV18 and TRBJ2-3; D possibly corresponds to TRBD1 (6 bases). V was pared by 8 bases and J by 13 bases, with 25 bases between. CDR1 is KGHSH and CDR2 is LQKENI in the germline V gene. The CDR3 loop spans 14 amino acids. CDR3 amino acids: CASGLTGSGLGEYF. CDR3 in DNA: TGTGCCAGCGGGCTGACAGGCAGCGGATTGGGGGAGTATTTT.

The CDR3 loop reads CASSLSRQGYGYTF. CDR3 nucleotide sequence: TGTGCCAGCAGCTTGTCACGACAGGGCTATGGCTACACCTTC. V and J are TRBV5-6 and TRBJ1-2; 7 positions agree with TRBD1. V lost 1 base and J lost 4; bases outside the gene matches: 4. Germline-derived CDR1 and CDR2 are SGHDT and YYEEEE. This CDR3 has 14 residues.

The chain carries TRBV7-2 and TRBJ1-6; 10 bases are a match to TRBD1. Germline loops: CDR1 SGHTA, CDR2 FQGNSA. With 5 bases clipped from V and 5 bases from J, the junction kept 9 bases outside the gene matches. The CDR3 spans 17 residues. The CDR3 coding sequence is TGTGCCAGCAGCCTCCGATCGACAGGGGGCGATAATTCACCCCTCCACTTT. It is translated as CASSLRSTGGDNSPLHF.

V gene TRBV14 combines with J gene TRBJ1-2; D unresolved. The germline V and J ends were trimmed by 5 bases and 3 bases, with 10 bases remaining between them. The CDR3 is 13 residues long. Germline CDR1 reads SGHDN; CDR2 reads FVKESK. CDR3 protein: CASSFQQDYGYTF. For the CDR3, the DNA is TGTGCCAGCAGCTTTCAACAAGACTATGGCTACACCTTC.

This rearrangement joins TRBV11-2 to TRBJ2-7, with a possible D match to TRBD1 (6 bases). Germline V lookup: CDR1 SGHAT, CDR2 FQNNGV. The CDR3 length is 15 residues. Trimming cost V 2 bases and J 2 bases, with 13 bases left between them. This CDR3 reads CASSLITTGTYEQYF. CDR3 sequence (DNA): TGTGCCAGCAGCTTAATAACCACAGGGACCTACGAGCAGTACTTC.

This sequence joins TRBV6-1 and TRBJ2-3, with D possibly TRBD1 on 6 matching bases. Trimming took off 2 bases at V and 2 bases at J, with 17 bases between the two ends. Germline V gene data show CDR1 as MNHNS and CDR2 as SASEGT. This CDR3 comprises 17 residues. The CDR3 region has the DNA TGTGCCAGCAGTGAAAGCACCAGGGGCTGGAACACAGATACGCAGTATTTT. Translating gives CASSESTRGWNTDTQYF.

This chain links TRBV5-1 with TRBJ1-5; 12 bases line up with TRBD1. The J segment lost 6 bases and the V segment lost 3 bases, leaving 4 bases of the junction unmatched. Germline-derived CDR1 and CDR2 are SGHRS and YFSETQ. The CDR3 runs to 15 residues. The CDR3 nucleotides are TGCGCCAGCAGCTGGGGGACAGGGGGCGGTCAGCCCCAGCATTTT. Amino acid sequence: CASSWGTGGGQPQHF. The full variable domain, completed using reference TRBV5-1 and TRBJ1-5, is KAGVTQTPRYLIKTRGQQVTLSCSPISGHRSVSWYQQTPGQGLQFLFEYFSETQRNKGNFPGRFSGRQFSNSRSEMNVSTLELGDSALYLCASSWGTGGGQPQHFGDGTRLSIL.

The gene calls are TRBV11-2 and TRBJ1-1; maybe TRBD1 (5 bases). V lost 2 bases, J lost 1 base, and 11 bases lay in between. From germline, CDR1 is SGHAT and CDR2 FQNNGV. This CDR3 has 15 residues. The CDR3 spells CASSLFQGKNTEAFF. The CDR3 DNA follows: TGTGCCAGCAGCTTATTTCAGGGAAAGAACACTGAAGCTTTCTTT.

The CDR3: CASRHGQGSQPQHF. For the CDR3, the DNA is TGTGCCAGCAGGCACGGACAGGGGAGTCAGCCCCAGCATTTT. The J gene is TRBJ1-5, the V gene TRBV6-5, with TRBD1 identical over 9 bases. Germline V gene data show CDR1 as MNHEY and CDR2 as SVGAGI. V was pared by 6 bases and J by 6 bases, with 6 bases of the junction left unmatched. The CDR3 sequence is 14 residues long.

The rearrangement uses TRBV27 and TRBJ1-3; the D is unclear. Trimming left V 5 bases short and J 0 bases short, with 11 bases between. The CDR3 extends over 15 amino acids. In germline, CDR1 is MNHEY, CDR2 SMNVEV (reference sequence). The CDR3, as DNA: TGTGCCAGCAGTCCCCGACGGAGCTCTGGAAACACCATATATTTT. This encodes CASSPRRSSGNTIYF.

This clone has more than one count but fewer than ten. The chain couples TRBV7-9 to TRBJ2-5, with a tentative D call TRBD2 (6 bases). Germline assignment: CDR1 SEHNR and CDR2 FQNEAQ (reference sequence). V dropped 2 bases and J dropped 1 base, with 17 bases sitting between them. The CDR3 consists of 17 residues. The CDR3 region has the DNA TGTGCCAGCAGCTTATACAATACCGCGGAGGGCCAAGAGACCCAGTACTTC. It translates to CASSLYNTAEGQETQYF.

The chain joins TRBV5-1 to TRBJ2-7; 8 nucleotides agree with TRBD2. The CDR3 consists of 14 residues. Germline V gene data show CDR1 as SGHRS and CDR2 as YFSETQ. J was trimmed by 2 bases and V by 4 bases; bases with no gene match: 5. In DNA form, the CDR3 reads TGCGCCAGCAGCGGGAGCGGGGGTCCCTACGAGCAGTACTTC. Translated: CASSGSGGPYEQYF.

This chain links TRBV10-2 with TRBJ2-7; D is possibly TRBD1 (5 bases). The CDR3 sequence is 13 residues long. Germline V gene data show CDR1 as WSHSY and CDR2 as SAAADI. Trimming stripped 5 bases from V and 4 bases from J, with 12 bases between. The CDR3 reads CASSLQGRYEQYF. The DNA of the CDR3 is TGCGCCAGCAGTTTGCAGGGTCGGTACGAGCAGTACTTC.

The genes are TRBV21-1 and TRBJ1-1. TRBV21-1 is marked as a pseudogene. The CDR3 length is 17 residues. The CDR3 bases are TGTGCCTGCACCCTCCCCGCGGGCCTCGCCCCTAACACTGAAGCTTTCTTT. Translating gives CACTLPAGLAPNTEAFF.

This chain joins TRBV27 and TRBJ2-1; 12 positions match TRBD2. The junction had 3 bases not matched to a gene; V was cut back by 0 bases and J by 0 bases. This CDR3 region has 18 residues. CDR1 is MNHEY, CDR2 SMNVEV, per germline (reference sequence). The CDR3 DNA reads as TGTGCCAGCAGTTTATCTGGGACTAGCGGGTTCTCCTACAATGAGCAGTTCTTC. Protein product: CASSLSGTSGFSYNEQFF.

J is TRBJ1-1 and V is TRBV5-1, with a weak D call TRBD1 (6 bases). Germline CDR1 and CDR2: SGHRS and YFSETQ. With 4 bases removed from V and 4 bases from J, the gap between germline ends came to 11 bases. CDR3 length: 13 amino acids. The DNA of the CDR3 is TGCGCCAGCAGCGGGGGGGCGAGCACTGAAGCTTTCTTT. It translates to CASSGGASTEAFF.

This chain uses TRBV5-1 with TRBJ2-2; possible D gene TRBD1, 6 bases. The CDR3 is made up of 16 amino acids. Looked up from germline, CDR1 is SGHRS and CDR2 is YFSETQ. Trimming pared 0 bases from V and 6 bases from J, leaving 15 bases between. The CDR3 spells CASSLVPRGSAGELFF. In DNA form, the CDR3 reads TGCGCCAGCAGCTTGGTTCCCAGGGGATCGGCCGGGGAGCTGTTTTTT.

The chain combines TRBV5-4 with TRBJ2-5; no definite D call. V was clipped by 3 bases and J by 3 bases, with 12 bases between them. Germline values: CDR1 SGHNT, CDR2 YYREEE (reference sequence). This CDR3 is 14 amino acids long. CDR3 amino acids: CASSSRGEKETQYF. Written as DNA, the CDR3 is TGTGCCAGCAGCTCCCGAGGTGAGAAAGAGACCCAGTACTTC.

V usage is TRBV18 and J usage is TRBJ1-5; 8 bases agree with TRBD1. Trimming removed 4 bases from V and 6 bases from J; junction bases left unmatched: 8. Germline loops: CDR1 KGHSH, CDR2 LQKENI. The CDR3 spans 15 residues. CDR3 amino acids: CASSLGDRLIQPQHF. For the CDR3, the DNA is TGTGCCAGCTCACTTGGGGACAGGTTGATTCAGCCCCAGCATTTT.